Below are 25 T cell receptor beta chains sequenced from a single sample in a study of blood T cells in healthy people across ages. A second PCR, run for about 7 to 11 cycles, used a sample-barcoded 5' primer plus a J-beta primer mix. A single record per CDR3 protein comes from TCRdb applying MiXCR to the 5' RACE reads. This table holds around 780,000 distinct CDR3 sequences, around 24% found once. These data also formed part of another study, on T cells of mothers and their children.

Sequenced material: blood. These receptors came from a boy younger than 18 in good health.

The chain couples TRBV7-9 to TRBJ2-7; TRBD1 aligns across 12 bases. V gave up 1 base and J gave up 7 bases; unmatched junction bases: 5. Germline-derived CDR1 and CDR2 are SEHNR and FQNEAQ (reference sequence). The length of the CDR3 is 15 residues. CDR3 sequence: CASSLVGQGALEQYF. The CDR3 DNA sequence: TGTGCCAGCAGCTTAGTGGGACAGGGGGCGTTGGAGCAGTACTTC.

This chain uses TRBV4-2 with TRBJ2-5; 8 bases agree with TRBD2. V shed 0 bases, J shed 5 bases, and the junction held 17 bases outside the gene matches. Germline V gene lookup returns CDR1 LGHNA and CDR2 YNFKEQ. CDR3 size: 19 residues. DNA for the CDR3: TGTGCCAGCAGCCAAGATAGTTTCGGGACTAGTAGTCGCGGGGAGACCCAGTACTTC. Translating it yields CASSQDSFGTSSRGETQYF.

Only a few counts were recorded for this clonotype. The chain links TRBV5-1 to TRBJ1-4, with a tentative D call TRBD1 (6 bases). This CDR3 is 14 amino acids long. The ends were cut back, 4 bases at V and 7 bases at J, with 14 bases in the middle. Germline-derived CDR1 and CDR2 are SGHRS and YFSETQ. This CDR3 reads CASSRSGVGEKLFF. CDR3 sequence (DNA): TGCGCCAGCAGCAGATCAGGGGTTGGTGAAAAACTGTTTTTT.

This clonotype has only a few counts. This chain uses TRBV20-1 with TRBJ2-6; either TRBD1 or TRBD2 may fit D (5 bases each). Trimming shortened V by 6 bases and J by 8 bases, and 8 bases separated the two germline ends. This CDR3 has 11 amino acids. CDR1 and CDR2 (germline): DFQATT, SNEGSKA (reference sequence). CDR3 DNA sequence: TGCAGTGCCCCGGGGCCCAACGTCCTGACTTTC. This sequence encodes CSAPGPNVLTF.

This clonotype was detected a few times. V usage is TRBV20-1 and J usage is TRBJ2-3, with TRBD2 matching over 13 bases. The V and J ends lost 0 bases and 2 bases, in that order; junction bases with no gene match: 5. CDR3 size: 17 residues. Looked up from germline, CDR1 is DFQATT and CDR2 is SNEGSKA (reference sequence). The CDR3 DNA is TGCAGTGCTAGAGAGAGGACTAGCGGGGGTATCACAGATACGCAGTATTTT. Protein: CSARERTSGGITDTQYF.

This clonotype was detected only a few times. The gene calls are TRBV3-1 and TRBJ2-1, with TRBD2 matching over 11 bases. CDR1 is LGHDT, CDR2 YNNKEL, per germline (reference sequence). The length of the CDR3 is 16 residues. V lost 5 bases, J lost 0 bases, and 3 bases stayed unmatched. CDR3 in amino acids: CASSNLAGGSYNEQFF. The CDR3 DNA follows: TGTGCCAGCAGCAATCTAGCGGGGGGCTCCTACAATGAGCAGTTCTTC.

This clonotype was detected a few times. The chain links TRBV9 to TRBJ2-7, with D unresolved. V was cut by 4 bases and J by 5 bases, with 10 bases left in between. The CDR3 spans 12 residues. The germline V gene has CDR1 SGDLS and CDR2 YYNGEE. For the CDR3, the DNA is TGTGCCAGCAGCAATTTACTCGACGAGCAGTACTTC. It translates to CASSNLLDEQYF.

This clonotype is deemed medium-sized. The rearrangement links TRBV9 to TRBJ2-1; tentative D call: TRBD1 (6 bases). V was pared by 4 bases and J by 8 bases, with 16 bases between. From germline, CDR1 is SGDLS and CDR2 YYNGEE. The CDR3 sequence is 14 residues long. CDR3 coding DNA: TGTGCCAGCAGCCCCCTTTACAGGGCCGATGAGCAGTTCTTC. Amino acid sequence: CASSPLYRADEQFF.

This clonotype was seen more than once but under ten times. CDR3 region: CASSQAVQLGYTF. Here the CDR3 DNA reads TGCGCCAGCAGCCAAGCGGTACAGCTTGGCTACACCTTC. This sequence joins TRBV4-1 and TRBJ1-2; D unresolved. Looked up from germline, CDR1 is MGHRA and CDR2 is YSYEKL. V lost 1 base and J lost 7, with 10 bases in between. This CDR3 has 13 amino acids.

This clonotype was seen a few times. This chain uses TRBV2 with TRBJ2-7; the D is unclear. The CDR3 has 15 residues. Germline-derived CDR1 and CDR2 are SNHLY and FYNNEI. V was pared by 4 bases and J by 0 bases, with 13 bases between. CDR3 sequence: CASSGFEAVSYEQYF. In DNA form, the CDR3 reads TGTGCCAGCAGTGGCTTTGAGGCGGTCTCCTACGAGCAGTACTTC.

This chain uses TRBV12-3 or TRBV12-4 with TRBJ2-7; possible D gene TRBD2, 7 bases. This CDR3 has 18 amino acids. V was pared by 4 bases and J by 5 bases, with 27 bases between. CDR3 nucleotides: TGTGCCAGCAGTTGGACGGCGGGCGCGGGGGCCTTAGGGGACGAGCAGTACTTC. Its protein product is CASSWTAGAGALGDEQYF.

On this clonotype: The junction does not match germline at one end; this may be a read error. The J gene is TRBJ2-2, the V gene TRBV10-3; possibly TRBD1 for D (6 bases). The length of the CDR3 is 16 residues. CDR1 is ENHRY and CDR2 is SYGVKD in the germline V gene. The DNA of the CDR3 is TGTGCCATCAGTCAAGACAGGCAAGCTAACACCGGGGAGCCGTTTTTT. Amino acid sequence: CAISQDRQANTGEPFF.

This clonotype occurred a few times. V usage is TRBV2 and J usage is TRBJ2-7; no clear D gene. Deletions cut 10 bases from V and 1 base from J, with 14 bases between. The V gene's germline CDR1 is SNHLY and CDR2 FYNNEI. This CDR3 region has 13 residues. This CDR3 is CATTLPGSYEQYF. DNA for the CDR3: TGTGCCACTACCCTTCCCGGGTCCTACGAGCAGTACTTC.

This clonotype was recorded a few times. The rearrangement links TRBV4-2 to TRBJ2-5; tentative D call: TRBD1 (6 bases). Germline V lookup: CDR1 LGHNA, CDR2 YNFKEQ. This CDR3 is 14 amino acids long. The V gene lost 2 bases and the J gene lost 1 base, with 8 bases spanning the gap. The CDR3 sequence is CASSQPGAQETQYF. The CDR3 bases are TGTGCCAGCAGCCAACCAGGGGCCCAAGAGACCCAGTACTTC.

The rearrangement joins TRBV25-1 to TRBJ1-1, with a tentative D call TRBD1 (5 bases). The V gene lost 3 bases and the J gene lost 1 base, with 12 bases spanning the gap. Germline V gives CDR1 MGHDK, CDR2 SYGVNS. The CDR3 length is 15 residues. As DNA, the CDR3 is TGTGCCAGCAGTGACTACGGGACCGAGAACACTGAAGCTTTCTTT. Encoded protein: CASSDYGTENTEAFF. Supplemented by reference TRBV25-1 and TRBJ1-1, the full variable domain reads EADIYQTPRYLVIGTGKKITLECSQTMGHDKMYWYQQDPGMELHLIHYSYGVNSTEKGDLSSESTVSRIRTEHFPLTLESARPSHTSQYLCASSDYGTENTEAFFGQGTRLTVV.

The chain uses TRBV9 and TRBJ2-5, with a possible D match to TRBD2 (6 bases). The CDR3 runs 15 residues. Trimming pared 2 bases from V and 5 bases from J, leaving 16 bases between. CDR1 SGDLS and CDR2 YYNGEE come from the germline V gene. The CDR3 is CASSVIGGAYETQYF. The CDR3 nucleotides read TGTGCCAGCAGCGTGATTGGCGGGGCCTACGAGACCCAGTACTTC.

The chain has TRBV5-5 and TRBJ2-3; the D is unclear. CDR1 is SGHKS and CDR2 is YYEKEE in the germline V gene (reference sequence). CDR3 size: 15 residues. Trimming shortened V by 1 base and J by 8 bases, and 17 bases separated the two germline ends. Here the CDR3 reads CASSLIGLLSRTQYF. CDR3 nucleotide sequence: TGTGCCAGCAGCTTGATAGGCCTCCTATCCCGTACGCAGTATTTT. Based on the CDR3 plus reference TRBV5-5 and TRBJ2-3, the full variable domain is DAGVTQSPTHLIKTRGQQVTLRCSPISGHKSVSWYQQVLGQGPQFIFQYYEKEERGRGNFPDRFSARQFPNYSSELNVNALLLGDSALYLCASSLIGLLSRTQYFGPGTRLTVL.

The genes are TRBV20-1 and TRBJ2-1; D call uncertain. The CDR3 sequence is 13 residues long. The germline V gene has CDR1 DFQATT and CDR2 SNEGSKA (reference sequence). Trimming took off 0 bases at V and 3 bases at J, with 6 bases between the two ends. CDR3 in amino acids: CSAREDDYNEQFF. CDR3 coding DNA: TGCAGTGCTAGAGAGGACGACTACAATGAGCAGTTCTTC.

This sequence joins TRBV2 and TRBJ1-3; D is unresolved. The ends were cut back, 6 bases at V and 5 bases at J, with 17 bases in the middle. This CDR3 contains 15 residues. The germline gives CDR1 SNHLY, CDR2 FYNNEI. CDR3 in DNA: TGTGCCAGCAGAACTACCCTACACCGGAGAAACACCATATATTTT. Its protein is CASRTTLHRRNTIYF.

This clonotype was detected a few times. This sequence joins TRBV4-1 and TRBJ2-7; 8 nucleotides match TRBD1. Trimming at V came to 4 bases and at J to 6 bases, leaving 14 bases not matched to a gene. Looked up from germline, CDR1 is MGHRA and CDR2 is YSYEKL. This CDR3 has 16 amino acids. The CDR3 coding sequence is TGCGCCAGCAGCCTCGCGAATAGCAGGACAGGGCGCGAGCAGTACTTC. Translated, it gives CASSLANSRTGREQYF.

This clonotype was seen a handful of times. The CDR3 sequence is CASRGGLLSEQYF. In DNA, the CDR3 is TGTGCCAGCAGAGGAGGTTTGTTGAGCGAGCAGTACTTC. The V call is TRBV5-4, the J call TRBJ2-7, with D perhaps matching TRBD2 (5 bases). Germline CDR1 is SGHNT and CDR2 is YYREEE (reference sequence). V shed 5 bases and J shed 6 bases, with 15 bases lying between them. This CDR3 is built from 13 residues.

This clonotype was detected only a few times. The V and J genes are TRBV9 and TRBJ1-1; TRBD1 matches 7 bases. This CDR3 region has 16 residues. Germline V gene sequence: CDR1 SGDLS, CDR2 YYNGEE. J was trimmed by 0 bases and V by 3 bases; bases with no gene match: 8. The CDR3 protein is CASSEGKGAMNTEAFF. The CDR3 DNA reads TGTGCCAGCAGCGAGGGAAAGGGGGCGATGAACACTGAAGCTTTCTTT. Variable domain in full (rest from reference TRBV9 and TRBJ1-1): DSGVTQTPKHLITATGQRVTLRCSPRSGDLSVYWYQQSLDQGLQFLIQYYNGEERAKGNILERFSAQQFPDLHSELNLSSLELGDSALYFCASSEGKGAMNTEAFFGQGTRLTVV.

J is TRBJ2-5 and V is TRBV13; no clear D gene. The J call is doubtful: the DNA matches TRBJ2-7 better. This CDR3 contains 12 residues. CDR1 PRHDT and CDR2 FYEKMQ come from the germline V gene (reference sequence). The DNA for the CDR3 is TGTGCCAGCAGCGTTGACATTGGCGAGCAGTACTTC. As protein: CASSVDIGEQYF.

This clonotype was observed at least ten times. The chain recombines TRBV6-6 with TRBJ2-5; D possibly corresponds to TRBD2 (6 bases). Germline V CDR1 and CDR2: MNHNY, SVGAGI (reference sequence). The CDR3 has 15 amino acids. V was clipped by 0 bases and J by 2 bases, with 10 bases between them. The CDR3 bases are TGTGCCAGCAGTTACTCGGGGGGTCCTCAAGAGACCCAGTACTTC. Translating it yields CASSYSGGPQETQYF.

With respect to this clonotype: No conserved phenylalanine or tryptophan ends this CDR3, so it is likely a read error. J is TRBJ2-3 and V is TRBV9, with unresolved D. The CDR3 totals 13 residues. CDR1 is SGDLS, CDR2 YYNGEE, per germline. Between the trimmed V and J ends, which lost 3 bases and 3 bases, there was a span of 8 bases. The CDR3 DNA is TGTGCCAGCAGCGCGTGGAAGACAGATACGCAGTATCTT. This gives the protein CASSAWKTDTQYL.